The clone carrying this T cell receptor beta chain was seen a few times. Its specificity is unknown. The length of the CDR3 is 13 residues. CDR1 is SEHNR and CDR2 is FQNEAQ in the germline V gene (reference sequence). The germline V and J ends were trimmed by 8 bases and 6 bases, with 13 bases remaining between them. In the PCR, 60 Vbeta and 13 Jbeta primers were used. The table came from immunoSEQ multiplex PCR; TCRdb's copy has only in-frame clones and leaves some out. The sample shows 160,000 or so clones, over 75% of them seen only once. The entry originates in a study of cytomegalovirus exposure and HLA in healthy donors. Study-wide findings and caveats: What a later analysis showed was that several of the most significant clusters appeared linked to common viral pathogens. According to reports, the classifier identified cytomegalovirus status with high specificity and sensitivity. Most sequenced TCRs were rare (though some public TCRs occurred in many donors).

This sequence was found in a man aged 35-49 years in good health and CMV-seronegative. The chain employs TRBV7-9 and TRBJ2-2, with TRBD2 as a possible D gene (6 bases). Sequencing was carried out using PBMCs. CDR3 protein: CASLGPGAGELFF. The CDR3 DNA reads as TGTGCCAGCTTGGGGCCGGGGGCCGGGGAGCTGTTTTTT.